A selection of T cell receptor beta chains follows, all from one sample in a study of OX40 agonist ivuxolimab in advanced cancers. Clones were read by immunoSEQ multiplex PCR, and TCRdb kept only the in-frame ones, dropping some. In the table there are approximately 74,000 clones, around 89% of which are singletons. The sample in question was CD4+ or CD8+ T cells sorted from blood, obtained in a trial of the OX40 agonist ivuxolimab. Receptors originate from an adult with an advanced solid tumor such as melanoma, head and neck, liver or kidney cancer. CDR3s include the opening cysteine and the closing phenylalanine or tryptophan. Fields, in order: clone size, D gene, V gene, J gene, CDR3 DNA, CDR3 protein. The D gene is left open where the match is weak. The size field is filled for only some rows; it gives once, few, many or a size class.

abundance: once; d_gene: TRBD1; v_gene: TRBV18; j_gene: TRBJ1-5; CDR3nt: TGTGCCAGCTCAATGGGACAGGTTGGCAATCAGCCCCAGCATTTT; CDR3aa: CASSMGQVGNQPQHF
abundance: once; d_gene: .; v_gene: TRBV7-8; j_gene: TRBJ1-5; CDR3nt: TGTGCCAGCAGCTTAATGGGTGGACAGAAATATAGCAATCAGCCCCAGCATTTT; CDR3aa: CASSLMGGQKYSNQPQHF
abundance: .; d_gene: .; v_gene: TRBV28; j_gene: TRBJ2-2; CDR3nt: TGTGCCAGTAGACTTGGGGTGGCGGGAAACACCGGGGAGCTGTTTTTT; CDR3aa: CASRLGVAGNTGELFF
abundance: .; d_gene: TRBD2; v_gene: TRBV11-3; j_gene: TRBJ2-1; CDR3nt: TGTGCCAGCAGGACCGCTAGCGGGAAGAGTGAGCAGTTCTTC; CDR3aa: CASRTASGKSEQFF
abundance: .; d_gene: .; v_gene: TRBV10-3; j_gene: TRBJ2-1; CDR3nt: TGTGCCATCAGAAATTCACAGGGGGGGCAGTTTGAGCAGTTCTTC; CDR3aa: CAIRNSQGGQFEQFF
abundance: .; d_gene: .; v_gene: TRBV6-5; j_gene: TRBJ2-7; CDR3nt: TGTGCCAGCAGTTACGGGGGCCTAGGCTCCTACGAGCAGTACTTC; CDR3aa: CASSYGGLGSYEQYF
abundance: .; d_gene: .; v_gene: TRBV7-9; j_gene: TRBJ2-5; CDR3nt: TGTGCCAGCAGCTTAGTTTGGACCCGGCAAGAGACCCAGTACTTC; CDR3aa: CASSLVWTRQETQYF
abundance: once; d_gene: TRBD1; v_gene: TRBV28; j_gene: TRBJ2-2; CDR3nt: TGTGCCAGCAGTTTGGGGGACAGAACCACCGGGGAGCTGTTTTTT; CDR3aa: CASSLGDRTTGELFF
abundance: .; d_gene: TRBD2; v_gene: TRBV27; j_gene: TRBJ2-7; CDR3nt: TGTGCCAGCAGTTATTCTAGCGGGACCGGCAGCTCCTACGAGCAGTACTTC; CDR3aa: CASSYSSGTGSSYEQYF
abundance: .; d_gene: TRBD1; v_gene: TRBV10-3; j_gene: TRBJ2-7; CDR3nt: TGTGCCACCTCGGGGGGAGGGACAGGGGAATCCGAGCAGTACTTC; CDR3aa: CATSGGGTGESEQYF
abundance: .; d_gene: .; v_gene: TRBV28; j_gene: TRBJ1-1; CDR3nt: TGTGCCAGCTACCTCTGGGGGAACACTGAAGCTTTCTTT; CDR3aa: CASYLWGNTEAFF
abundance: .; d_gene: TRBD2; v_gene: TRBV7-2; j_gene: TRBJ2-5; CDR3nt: TGTGCCAGCAGCTTAGTTTCCCCCCTAGCGGGAGAGACCCAGTACTTC; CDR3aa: CASSLVSPLAGETQYF
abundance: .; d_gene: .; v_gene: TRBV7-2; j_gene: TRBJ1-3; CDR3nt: TGTGCCAGCAGCTTAGCAGGGTGGGGAAACACCATATATTTT; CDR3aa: CASSLAGWGNTIYF
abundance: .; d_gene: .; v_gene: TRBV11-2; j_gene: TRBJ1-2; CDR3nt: TGTGCCAGCAGCCAAGACAGTGAGAGGGGCTACACCTTC; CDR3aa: CASSQDSERGYTF
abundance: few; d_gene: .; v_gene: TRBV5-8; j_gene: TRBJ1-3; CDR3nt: TGTGCCAGCAGCCTCCGCGTGTTGTCGGGAAACACCATATATTTT; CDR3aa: CASSLRVLSGNTIYF
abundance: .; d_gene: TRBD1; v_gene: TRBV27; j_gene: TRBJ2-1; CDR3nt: TGTGCCAGCAGTTCCTCGCGGACAGGGGGCTCTTACAATGAGCAGTTCTTC; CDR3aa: CASSSSRTGGSYNEQFF
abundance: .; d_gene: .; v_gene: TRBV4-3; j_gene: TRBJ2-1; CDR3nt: TGCGCCAGCAGCCAAGAAGAGGCTAGCGTCTACAATGAGCAGTTCTTC; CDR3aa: CASSQEEASVYNEQFF
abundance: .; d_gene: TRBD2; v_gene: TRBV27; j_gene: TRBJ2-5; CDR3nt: TGTGCCAGCAGCTCGATGGGCGTGGCGGGAGCAGAGACCCAGTACTTC; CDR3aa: CASSSMGVAGAETQYF
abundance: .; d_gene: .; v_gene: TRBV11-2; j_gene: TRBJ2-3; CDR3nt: TGTGCCAGCAGCTTAGTGCAGATAACAGATACGCAGTATTTT; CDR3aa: CASSLVQITDTQYF
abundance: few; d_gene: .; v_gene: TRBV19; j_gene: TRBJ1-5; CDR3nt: TGTGCCAGTAGGAGAGTCAATCAGCCCCAGCATTTT; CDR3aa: CASRRVNQPQHF
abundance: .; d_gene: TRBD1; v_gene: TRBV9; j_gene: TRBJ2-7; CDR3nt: TGTGCCAGCAGCACCCGCGGGACAGGGCTTGACGAGCAGTACTTC; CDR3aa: CASSTRGTGLDEQYF
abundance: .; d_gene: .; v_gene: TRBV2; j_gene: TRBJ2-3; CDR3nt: TGTGCCAGCAGTGTTATGCGTACAGATACGCAGTATTTT; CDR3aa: CASSVMRTDTQYF
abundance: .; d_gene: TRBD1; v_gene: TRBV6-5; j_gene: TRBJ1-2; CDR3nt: TGTGCCAGCAGTTACTCGGGACAGGGGAAGTATGGCTACACCTTC; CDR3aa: CASSYSGQGKYGYTF
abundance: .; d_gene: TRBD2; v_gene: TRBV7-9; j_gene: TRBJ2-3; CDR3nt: TGTGCCAGCAGCTTCTCTAGCGGGAGGGGCGATACGCAGTATTTT; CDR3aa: CASSFSSGRGDTQYF
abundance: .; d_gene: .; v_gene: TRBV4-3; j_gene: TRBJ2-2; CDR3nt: TGCGCCAGCAGCCAAGAAGGGGGAAGCGGGGAGCTGTTTTTT; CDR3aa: CASSQEGGSGELFF
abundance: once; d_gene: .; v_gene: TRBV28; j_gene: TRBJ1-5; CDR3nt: TGTGCCAGCCGCCTAAGGGCCTCTTCATTAATCGGCAATCAGCCCCAGCATTTT; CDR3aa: CASRLRASSLIGNQPQHF
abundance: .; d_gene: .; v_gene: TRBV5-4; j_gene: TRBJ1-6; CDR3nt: TGTGCCAGCAGAAAGGGGGACTCCTATAATTCACCCCTCCACTTT; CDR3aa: CASRKGDSYNSPLHF
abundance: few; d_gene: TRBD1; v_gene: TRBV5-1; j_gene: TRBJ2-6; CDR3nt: TGCGCCAGCAGCCAGGACAGGGTTGCAGGGGCCAACGTCCTGACTTTC; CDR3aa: CASSQDRVAGANVLTF
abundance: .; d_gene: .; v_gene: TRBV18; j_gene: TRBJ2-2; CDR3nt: TGTGCCAGCTCACCAATCACTAGTGGTATCCGCACCGGGGAGCTGTTTTTT; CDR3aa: CASSPITSGIRTGELFF
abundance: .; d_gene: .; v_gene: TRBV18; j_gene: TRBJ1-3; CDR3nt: TGTGCCAGCTCACCAACCCAGGGAACTGGAAACACCATATATTTT; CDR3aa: CASSPTQGTGNTIYF
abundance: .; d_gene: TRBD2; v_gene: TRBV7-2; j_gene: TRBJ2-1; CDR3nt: TGTGCCAGCAGAGCTAGCGGGAGAGGGTCCTACAATGAGCAGTTCTTC; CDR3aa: CASRASGRGSYNEQFF
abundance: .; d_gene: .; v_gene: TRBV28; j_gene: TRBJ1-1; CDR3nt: TGCGTCACGAGTGAGAGGAACACTGAAGCTTTCTTT; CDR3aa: CVTSERNTEAFF
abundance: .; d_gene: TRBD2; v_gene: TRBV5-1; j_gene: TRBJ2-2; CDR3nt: TGCGCCAGCAGCTCCGGGGTAGCGGGAGATGTCGGGGAGCTGTTTTTT; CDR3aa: CASSSGVAGDVGELFF
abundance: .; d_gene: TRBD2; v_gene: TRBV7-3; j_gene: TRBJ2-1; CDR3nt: TGTGCCAGCAGCCCCCGGCCGCTAGCGGGGACCGGTGGTCAGCAGTTCTTC; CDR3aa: CASSPRPLAGTGGQQFF